The 29 T cell receptor beta chains below all came from one sample that was sequenced in a study of shared clonotypes between healthy human individuals. Here immunoSEQ multiplex PCR was the method, and the copy in TCRdb shows in-frame clones only, minus some. The data show around 2,000,000 clones, approximately 94% seen once. CD45RO-negative CD8 cells positively selected for CCR7 made up the naive population, which excluded terminally differentiated effector memory CD45RA+ cells. Sequencing was carried out using naive CD8+ T cells sorted from blood. All receptors derive from a man aged 18-30 years in good health.

This sequence joins TRBV27 and TRBJ1-6; D is possibly TRBD1 (5 bases). CDR3 size: 18 residues. The germline V and J ends were trimmed by 5 bases and 8 bases, with 25 bases remaining between them. Per germline, CDR1 MNHEY and CDR2 SMNVEV (reference sequence). CDR3 region: CASSLLSRAGIFHSPLHF. The DNA of the CDR3 is TGTGCCAGCAGTCTCCTCTCACGCGCAGGGATTTTTCATTCACCCCTCCACTTT.

This chain uses TRBV11-2 with TRBJ1-4; D call uncertain. V lost 1 base and J 8 bases, leaving 14 bases between the germline ends. From germline, CDR1 is SGHAT and CDR2 FQNNGV. The CDR3 loop spans 15 amino acids. This CDR3 reads CASSLALEVWEKLFF. The CDR3 region has the DNA TGTGCCAGCAGCTTAGCGCTGGAGGTTTGGGAAAAACTGTTTTTT.

About this clone: Other DNA sequences in this specimen translate into the identical CDR3. The CDR3 sequence is CASSFLNQPQHF. The CDR3 coding sequence is TGTGCCAGCAGTTTTCTGAATCAGCCCCAGCATTTT. The V and J genes are TRBV27 and TRBJ1-5; D is ambiguous. The germline CDR1 and CDR2 sequences are MNHEY and SMNVEV (reference sequence). The germline V and J ends were trimmed by 3 bases and 4 bases, with 4 bases remaining between them. The CDR3 runs to 12 residues.

The chain recombines TRBV5-1 with TRBJ2-3; possibly TRBD2 for D (7 bases). V was trimmed by 0 bases and J by 5 bases, leaving 16 bases between them. Germline CDR1 is SGHRS and CDR2 is YFSETQ. This CDR3 spans 16 amino acids. The CDR3 is CASSLASGGAQDTQYF. Written as DNA, the CDR3 is TGCGCCAGCAGCTTGGCCAGTGGGGGGGCGCAAGATACGCAGTATTTT.

The V gene is TRBV7-2, the J gene TRBJ1-1; maybe TRBD1 (5 bases). Trimming cost V 5 bases and J 8 bases, with 18 bases left between them. The CDR3 consists of 14 residues. CDR1 and CDR2 from the germline V gene are SGHTA and FQGNSA. The CDR3 reads CASSRQTQGSEAFF. CDR3 nucleotides: TGTGCCAGCAGCCGACAGACTCAAGGATCGGAAGCTTTCTTT. The full variable domain, completed using reference TRBV7-2 and TRBJ1-1, is GAGVSQSPSNKVTEKGKDVELRCDPISGHTALYWYRQSLGQGLEFLIYFQGNSAPDKSGLPSDRFSAERTGGSVSTLTIQRTQQEDSAVYLCASSRQTQGSEAFFGQGTRLTVV.

The chain combines TRBV11-3 with TRBJ2-3; unclear D gene. Germline V gene lookup returns CDR1 SGHNT and CDR2 YENEEA. Trimming pared 0 bases from V and 10 bases from J, leaving 11 bases between. This CDR3 spans 13 amino acids. The chain's CDR3 is CASSLDAGEAQYF. The CDR3 bases are TGTGCCAGCAGCTTAGACGCCGGTGAGGCGCAGTATTTT.

The rearrangement joins TRBV4-1 to TRBJ2-3, with 9 bases matching TRBD2. With V trimmed by 1 base and J by 3 bases, 5 bases remained unmatched. The germline CDR1 and CDR2 sequences are MGHRA and YSYEKL. This CDR3 is 16 amino acids long. CDR3 loop: CASSQVGSGRTDTQYF. In DNA form, the CDR3 reads TGCGCCAGCAGCCAAGTGGGTAGCGGGAGAACAGATACGCAGTATTTT.

The chain recombines TRBV19 with TRBJ2-1; the D gene could be TRBD1 or TRBD2 (5 bases each). V was clipped by 8 bases and J by 4 bases, with 15 bases between them. CDR3 length equals 14 residues. Germline CDR1 reads LNHDA; CDR2 reads SQIVND (reference sequence). The CDR3: CASHLIGAYNEQFF. CDR3 in DNA: TGTGCCAGTCACCTAATCGGGGCTTACAATGAGCAGTTCTTC.

The gene calls are TRBV28 and TRBJ2-1, with 7 bases aligning to TRBD1. J was trimmed by 5 bases and V by 6 bases; bases with no gene match: 16. The CDR3 is 17 amino acids. Germline-derived CDR1 and CDR2 are MDHEN and SYDVKM. The CDR3, as DNA: TGTGCCAGCAGCCTACGCCGGACAGGTGACAGGGACAATGAGCAGTTCTTC. It is translated as CASSLRRTGDRDNEQFF. Based on the CDR3 plus reference TRBV28 and TRBJ2-1, the full variable domain is DVKVTQSSRYLVKRTGEKVFLECVQDMDHENMFWYRQDPGLGLRLIYFSYDVKMKEKGDIPEGYSVSREKKERFSLILESASTNQTSMYLCASSLRRTGDRDNEQFFGPGTRLTVL.

The gene calls are TRBV20-1 and TRBJ2-2; no clear D. Germline V gene sequence: CDR1 DFQATT, CDR2 SNEGSKA (reference sequence). The CDR3 has 11 amino acids. The V and J ends lost 5 bases and 7 bases respectively, with 8 bases between them. In DNA form, the CDR3 reads TGCAGTGCTCAATTCGTCGGGGAGCTGTTTTTT. This sequence encodes CSAQFVGELFF.

The CDR3 loop is CASSLYARLSNQPQHF. DNA of the CDR3: TGTGCCAGCAGTTTATATGCCAGACTTAGCAATCAGCCCCAGCATTTT. This sequence joins TRBV28 and TRBJ1-5; no definite D call. V lost 1 base and J lost 0, with 10 bases in between. CDR1 and CDR2 (germline): MDHEN, SYDVKM. The CDR3 extends over 16 amino acids.

Comments on this clone: Distinct nucleotide sequences in the sample also encode this CDR3. V is TRBV30 and J is TRBJ1-1, with D uncertain. Germline CDR1 is GTSNPN and CDR2 is SVGIG (reference sequence). The CDR3 loop spans 12 amino acids. V lost 0 bases and J 0 bases, leaving 2 bases between the germline ends. The CDR3, as DNA: TGTGCCTGGAGTGTCATGAACACTGAAGCTTTCTTT. Residues: CAWSVMNTEAFF.

The chain links TRBV4-1 to TRBJ1-6; D may be TRBD1 (5 bases). The germline V and J ends were trimmed by 1 base and 6 bases, with 7 bases remaining between them. CDR3 length: 14 residues. The germline CDR1 and CDR2 sequences are MGHRA and YSYEKL. CDR3 amino acids: CASSQVGTNSPLHF. CDR3 DNA: TGCGCCAGCAGCCAAGTAGGGACTAATTCACCCCTCCACTTT.

The V and J genes are TRBV9 and TRBJ2-7; 8 bases are shared with TRBD1. The CDR3 is 16 amino acids. V lost 1 base to trimming and J lost 4 bases; unmatched junction nucleotides: 10. The germline CDR1 and CDR2 sequences are SGDLS and YYNGEE. In DNA form, the CDR3 reads TGTGCCAGCAGCGTAATTGTGGACAGGGAGCTGTACGAGCAGTACTTC. It translates to CASSVIVDRELYEQYF.

The chain is built from TRBV28 and TRBJ2-1; D not certain. The CDR3 loop spans 14 amino acids. V shed 3 bases and J shed 4 bases, with 10 bases lying between them. Germline CDR1 MDHEN, CDR2 SYDVKM. CDR3 bases: TGTGCCAGCAGTTTGGGAAAGTTTTACAATGAGCAGTTCTTC. This sequence encodes CASSLGKFYNEQFF. The complete variable domain, with remaining parts taken from reference TRBV28 and TRBJ2-1, reads DVKVTQSSRYLVKRTGEKVFLECVQDMDHENMFWYRQDPGLGLRLIYFSYDVKMKEKGDIPEGYSVSREKKERFSLILESASTNQTSMYLCASSLGKFYNEQFFGPGTRLTVL.

This sequence joins TRBV6-6 and TRBJ1-5; possibly TRBD1 for D (6 bases). This CDR3 has 15 amino acids. CDR1 is MNHNY and CDR2 is SVGAGI in the germline V gene (reference sequence). Deletions cut 8 bases from V and 2 bases from J, with 16 bases between. The CDR3 coding sequence is TGTGCCAGCGGAGATACGGGACACGGCAATCAGCCCCAGCATTTT. Its translation: CASGDTGHGNQPQHF.

This clone was recorded once. The chain carries TRBV7-2 and TRBJ2-3; 8 bases align to TRBD2. With V trimmed by 2 bases and J by 5 bases, 6 bases remained unmatched. Germline V gene lookup returns CDR1 SGHTA and CDR2 FQGNSA. The CDR3 is 15 amino acids. Here the CDR3 reads CASSLLVAGRDTQYF. The CDR3 DNA reads as TGTGCCAGCAGCTTACTGGTAGCGGGAAGAGATACGCAGTATTTT.

The chain joins TRBV7-9 to TRBJ1-1, with a tentative D call TRBD1 (6 bases). The CDR3 consists of 13 residues. V dropped 5 bases and J dropped 8 bases, with 15 bases sitting between them. The germline CDR1 and CDR2 sequences are SEHNR and FQNEAQ (reference sequence). This CDR3 is CASSRGQYDEAFF. CDR3 in DNA: TGTGCCAGCAGCCGCGGACAGTACGACGAAGCTTTCTTT.

The V gene is TRBV7-9, the J gene TRBJ1-6; D might be TRBD1 (5 bases). Germline-derived CDR1 and CDR2 are SEHNR and FQNEAQ (reference sequence). This CDR3 contains 16 residues. Trimming took 0 bases from V and 10 from J, leaving 16 bases between them. The CDR3 loop is CASSLAEGTVVSPLHF. DNA for the CDR3: TGTGCCAGCAGCTTAGCGGAGGGGACCGTAGTCTCACCCCTCCACTTT.

The chain combines TRBV7-8 with TRBJ1-2, with D possibly being TRBD1 (6 bases). Trimming removed 1 base from V and 6 bases from J, with 12 bases in between. Germline V gene data show CDR1 as SGHVS and CDR2 as FQNEAQ. The CDR3 is 14 residues long. Here the CDR3 DNA reads TGTGCCAGCAGCTTAGAACAGGGTCCCAATGGCTACACCTTC. Translated, it gives CASSLEQGPNGYTF.

The CDR3 DNA reads TGCAGCGTTTGGACAGTCGAAGCTTTCTTT. Residues: CSVWTVEAFF. The chain carries TRBV29-1 and TRBJ1-1; the D gene is possibly TRBD1 (6 bases). The CDR3 consists of 10 residues. V dropped 5 bases and J dropped 8 bases, with 9 bases sitting between them. Germline V lookup: CDR1 SQVTM, CDR2 ANQGSEA.

The rearrangement joins TRBV2 to TRBJ2-3; D remains ambiguous. V was cut by 2 bases and J by 7 bases, with 7 bases left in between. The CDR3 extends over 12 amino acids. Germline CDR1 SNHLY, CDR2 FYNNEI. CDR3 sequence reads: CASSEFQNTQYF. CDR3 in DNA: TGTGCCAGCAGTGAATTTCAAAATACGCAGTATTTT.

This chain links TRBV19 with TRBJ2-7; D could derive from TRBD1 or TRBD2 (5 bases each). The CDR3 is made up of 15 amino acids. Trimming removed 7 bases at V and 0 bases at J, with 16 bases between. Germline CDR1 and CDR2: LNHDA and SQIVND (reference sequence). CDR3: CASTRGRGGSYEQYF. The CDR3 coding sequence is TGTGCCAGTACCCGGGGACGAGGAGGCTCCTACGAGCAGTACTTC.

This rearrangement joins TRBV13 to TRBJ2-5; D remains ambiguous. This CDR3 spans 14 amino acids. Germline CDR1 reads PRHDT; CDR2 reads FYEKMQ (reference sequence). Trimming left V 1 base short and J 4 bases short, with 10 bases between. The CDR3 loop reads CASSLVSARETQYF. In nucleotides, the CDR3 is TGTGCCAGCAGCTTAGTGTCGGCACGAGAGACCCAGTACTTC.

This clone showed up just once. The rearrangement uses TRBV7-6 and TRBJ1-6; 8 bases map to TRBD1. In germline, CDR1 is SGHVS, CDR2 FNYEAQ. Trimming removed 1 base from V and 8 bases from J; junction bases left unmatched: 16. This CDR3 is 19 amino acids long. The CDR3 coding sequence is TGTGCCAGCAGCTTAGAACCGGGACAGGCTCTGCAGCCCTATTCACCCCTCCACTTT. Its translation is CASSLEPGQALQPYSPLHF.

Points on this clone: At the DNA level, this CDR3 is encoded by other sequences in the same sample as well. The chain recombines TRBV27 with TRBJ2-1, with no clear D. Germline values: CDR1 MNHEY, CDR2 SMNVEV (reference sequence). The CDR3 contains 13 residues. Trimming left V 2 bases short and J 2 bases short, with 4 bases between. The CDR3 nucleotides are TGTGCCAGCAGTTTACGGGCCTACAATGAGCAGTTCTTC. Encoded protein: CASSLRAYNEQFF.

The chain employs TRBV13 and TRBJ2-5; D ambiguous. V gave up 4 bases and J gave up 4 bases, with 7 bases separating them. Germline V gives CDR1 PRHDT, CDR2 FYEKMQ (reference sequence). The CDR3 contains 12 residues. The CDR3 nucleotides are TGTGCCAGCAGCTCCTACCGAGAGACCCAGTACTTC. Its translation is CASSSYRETQYF.

This chain uses TRBV29-1 with TRBJ2-1; TRBD1 agrees at 7 bases. Germline CDR1 SQVTM, CDR2 ANQGSEA. The CDR3 is made up of 15 amino acids. The ends lost 0 bases at V and 4 bases at J; junction bases unmatched: 6. CDR3 in DNA: TGCAGCGTTGAAGATGGGGCAGGGGGATACAATGAGCAGTTCTTC. This translates into CSVEDGAGGYNEQFF.

The chain uses TRBV5-1 and TRBJ2-5; perhaps TRBD2 as D (6 bases). Germline V CDR1 and CDR2: SGHRS, YFSETQ. The CDR3 is made up of 15 amino acids. V was pared by 2 bases and J by 1 base, with 12 bases between. CDR3 in amino acids: CASSFNREIQETQYF. For the CDR3, the DNA is TGCGCCAGCAGCTTCAATCGGGAGATCCAAGAGACCCAGTACTTC.